Listed below are T cell receptor beta chains from one sample, sequenced in a study of T cells after yellow fever vaccination. One entry per CDR3 protein, called by TCRdb with MiXCR from the 5' RACE reads. The repertoire holds 200,000 to 250,000 distinct CDR3 sequences, with less than 9% as singletons. Here the sequenced sample was CD4+ T cells sorted from PBMCs, taken 15 days after the yellow fever booster vaccination. All receptors derive from a man aged 25 to 40 who received the YFV17D yellow fever vaccine. CDR3s include the opening cysteine and the closing phenylalanine or tryptophan. D genes are given only for firm matches. Expanded clones are given a class, and other clones once, few, many or no size at all.

V gene: TRBV10-3; D gene: TRBD2; clone size: many; J gene: TRBJ2-5; CDR3 DNA: TGTGCCATCAGTAAAACCGGGACTAGCGTGGCAGAGACCCAGTACTTC; CDR3 protein: CAISKTGTSVAETQYF
V gene: TRBV7-9; D gene: NA; clone size: few; J gene: TRBJ2-6; CDR3 DNA: TGTGCCAGGAGCACACACTCTGGGGCCAACGTCCTGACTTTC; CDR3 protein: CARSTHSGANVLTF
V gene: TRBV20-1; D gene: NA; clone size: few; J gene: TRBJ1-6; CDR3 DNA: TGCAGTGCCAGTGGAGGGGTTGGGTCACCCCTCCACTTT; CDR3 protein: CSASGGVGSPLHF
V gene: TRBV20-1; D gene: NA; clone size: many; J gene: TRBJ2-3; CDR3 DNA: TGCAGTGCTAGAGGCAGCACACGACCCACAGATACGCAGTATTTT; CDR3 protein: CSARGSTRPTDTQYF
V gene: TRBV5-6; D gene: NA; clone size: many; J gene: TRBJ2-1; CDR3 DNA: TGTGCCAGCAGCGCCCCTCACGACAATGAGCAGTTCTTC; CDR3 protein: CASSAPHDNEQFF
V gene: TRBV7-6; D gene: NA; clone size: many; J gene: TRBJ1-1; CDR3 DNA: TGTGCCAGCAGCTTGGGCAGGCCGAACACTGAAGCTTTCTTT; CDR3 protein: CASSLGRPNTEAFF
V gene: TRBV5-4; D gene: TRBD2; clone size: many; J gene: TRBJ2-1; CDR3 DNA: TGTGCCAGCAGCCCTCAACCGCGGGAGGGCAATGAGCAGTTCTTC; CDR3 protein: CASSPQPREGNEQFF
V gene: TRBV4-3; D gene: NA; clone size: few; J gene: TRBJ2-1; CDR3 DNA: TGCGCCAGCAGCCTAGCGGTCTTATACAATGAGCAGTTCTTC; CDR3 protein: CASSLAVLYNEQFF
V gene: TRBV7-2; D gene: TRBD2; clone size: few; J gene: TRBJ2-7; CDR3 DNA: TGTGCCAGCAGCCTGGGGGGACTAGCTTACGAGCAGTACTTC; CDR3 protein: CASSLGGLAYEQYF
V gene: TRBV7-2; D gene: NA; clone size: few; J gene: TRBJ2-7; CDR3 DNA: TGTGCCAGCAGCTTTGGAGGTGAAGGGTACGAGCAGTACTTC; CDR3 protein: CASSFGGEGYEQYF
V gene: TRBV7-9; D gene: NA; clone size: few; J gene: TRBJ2-1; CDR3 DNA: TGTGCCAGCAGCTTAGCGTCCGGGAGTGAGCAGTTCTTC; CDR3 protein: CASSLASGSEQFF
V gene: TRBV12-3/TRBV12-4; D gene: NA; clone size: many; J gene: TRBJ2-3; CDR3 DNA: TGTGCCAGCAGTTTGGGCGGGATTAATACGCAGTATTTT; CDR3 protein: CASSLGGINTQYF
V gene: TRBV5-1; D gene: NA; clone size: NA; J gene: TRBJ2-7; CDR3 DNA: TGCGCCAGCAGAAAAGTACAGGACGCCTACGAGCAGTACTTC; CDR3 protein: CASRKVQDAYEQYF
V gene: TRBV20-1; D gene: NA; clone size: NA; J gene: TRBJ1-5; CDR3 DNA: TGCAGTGCTAGAGATTCTGGGAGAGGGGATCAGCCCCAGCATTTT; CDR3 protein: CSARDSGRGDQPQHF
V gene: TRBV14; D gene: NA; clone size: NA; J gene: TRBJ2-7; CDR3 DNA: TGTGCCAGCAGCTTATTACGGGGCCTGGACGAGCAGTACTTC; CDR3 protein: CASSLLRGLDEQYF
V gene: TRBV11-2; D gene: TRBD2; clone size: many; J gene: TRBJ2-4; CDR3 DNA: TGTGCCAGCAGCAACAAAGTTCCCCGTACTAGCGGGAGCAGGAGAAACATTCAGTACTTC; CDR3 protein: CASSNKVPRTSGSRRNIQYF
V gene: TRBV20-1; D gene: NA; clone size: NA; J gene: TRBJ2-1; CDR3 DNA: TGCAGTGCTAGCGAAACTCGGAATGAGCAGTTCTTC; CDR3 protein: CSASETRNEQFF
V gene: TRBV15; D gene: TRBD2; clone size: many; J gene: TRBJ2-2; CDR3 DNA: TGTGCCACCAGGGCGGGAGGGCCGGTGAGCGGGGAGCTGTTTTTT; CDR3 protein: CATRAGGPVSGELFF
V gene: TRBV18; D gene: NA; clone size: few; J gene: TRBJ1-1; CDR3 DNA: TGTGCCAGCTCACCGTCACAAACAGGCCGGGACACTGAAGCTTTCTTT; CDR3 protein: CASSPSQTGRDTEAFF
V gene: TRBV12-3/TRBV12-4; D gene: NA; clone size: many; J gene: TRBJ2-2; CDR3 DNA: TGTGCCAGCAGTTACGGGCAGGGCCGGGGAGGGGAGCTGTTTTTT; CDR3 protein: CASSYGQGRGGELFF
V gene: TRBV7-9; D gene: NA; clone size: NA; J gene: TRBJ2-1; CDR3 DNA: TGTGCCAGCAGCTTGGAGAGTGCCTACAATGAGCAGTTCTTC; CDR3 protein: CASSLESAYNEQFF
V gene: TRBV20-1; D gene: NA; clone size: many; J gene: TRBJ2-7; CDR3 DNA: TGCAGTGCTAGAGTATCTGATAGGGCGGGGCACTACGAGCAGTACTTC; CDR3 protein: CSARVSDRAGHYEQYF
V gene: TRBV5-4; D gene: TRBD2; clone size: few; J gene: TRBJ2-3; CDR3 DNA: TGTGCCAGCAGCTCCGGGACTAAGAGCACAGATACGCAGTATTTT; CDR3 protein: CASSSGTKSTDTQYF
V gene: TRBV3-1; D gene: NA; clone size: few; J gene: TRBJ1-6; CDR3 DNA: TGTGCCAGCAGCCAAACAAGGGGTAATTCACCCCTCCACTTT; CDR3 protein: CASSQTRGNSPLHF
V gene: TRBV7-8; D gene: NA; clone size: many; J gene: TRBJ2-7; CDR3 DNA: TGTGCCAGCAGCCCAGGACGGTTTAGCTCCTACGAGCAGTACTTC; CDR3 protein: CASSPGRFSSYEQYF
V gene: TRBV20-1; D gene: NA; clone size: few; J gene: TRBJ2-1; CDR3 DNA: TGCAGTGCTAGACAGAGCTCCTACAATGAGCAGTTCTTC; CDR3 protein: CSARQSSYNEQFF
V gene: TRBV20-1; D gene: TRBD2; clone size: many; J gene: TRBJ2-1; CDR3 DNA: TGCAGTGCTAGAACCCCGGGACTAGCGGGAGAAAATGAGCAGTTCTTC; CDR3 protein: CSARTPGLAGENEQFF
V gene: TRBV7-9; D gene: TRBD1; clone size: few; J gene: TRBJ2-5; CDR3 DNA: TGTGCCAGCAGCTTAAGTGGGACAGGGGGCGAGACCCAGTACTTC; CDR3 protein: CASSLSGTGGETQYF
V gene: TRBV20-1; D gene: NA; clone size: many; J gene: TRBJ2-7; CDR3 DNA: TGCAGTGCTACCAATGCGGGCGATGTCACCTACGAGCAGTACTTC; CDR3 protein: CSATNAGDVTYEQYF
V gene: TRBV7-2; D gene: TRBD2; clone size: NA; J gene: TRBJ2-4; CDR3 DNA: TGTGCCAGCAGCCAAAGGACTAGCGGGACCTCCAAAAACATTCAGTACTTC; CDR3 protein: CASSQRTSGTSKNIQYF
V gene: TRBV6-1; D gene: NA; clone size: NA; J gene: TRBJ1-4; CDR3 DNA: TGTGCCAGCAGCCCGCCCAGGCGAGCAACTAATGAAAAACTGTTTTTT; CDR3 protein: CASSPPRRATNEKLFF
V gene: TRBV12-3/TRBV12-4; D gene: NA; clone size: few; J gene: TRBJ2-7; CDR3 DNA: TGTGCCAGCAGCTTGACGGTATCCTACGAGCAGTACTTC; CDR3 protein: CASSLTVSYEQYF
V gene: TRBV7-6; D gene: NA; clone size: many; J gene: TRBJ1-1; CDR3 DNA: TGTGCCAGCAGGCGGGACCCAAACACTGAAGCTTTCTTT; CDR3 protein: CASRRDPNTEAFF
V gene: TRBV20-1; D gene: NA; clone size: many; J gene: TRBJ2-3; CDR3 DNA: TGCAGTGCTAGAGATCCCCGGACCTTCACAGATACGCAGTATTTT; CDR3 protein: CSARDPRTFTDTQYF
V gene: TRBV7-9; D gene: NA; clone size: few; J gene: TRBJ1-5; CDR3 DNA: TGTGCCAGCAGCTTGGGAGAAATCAATCAGCCCCAGCATTTT; CDR3 protein: CASSLGEINQPQHF
V gene: TRBV20-1; D gene: TRBD1; clone size: NA; J gene: TRBJ1-2; CDR3 DNA: TGCAGTGCTAGTACAGGGGCTAACTATGGCTACACCTTC; CDR3 protein: CSASTGANYGYTF
V gene: TRBV2; D gene: NA; clone size: many; J gene: TRBJ1-6; CDR3 DNA: TGTGCCAGCAGTGATCGAGGCAGCTCCTATAATTCACCCCTCCACTTT; CDR3 protein: CASSDRGSSYNSPLHF
V gene: TRBV23-1; D gene: TRBD2; clone size: many; J gene: TRBJ2-7; CDR3 DNA: TGCGCCAGCAGTCAACCTCCCTGTACTAGCGGGACTTGCTACGAGCAGTACTTC; CDR3 protein: CASSQPPCTSGTCYEQYF
V gene: TRBV7-2; D gene: NA; clone size: few; J gene: TRBJ2-7; CDR3 DNA: TGTGCCAGCAGCTTAGTCATGGGGCCCTACGAGCAGTACTTC; CDR3 protein: CASSLVMGPYEQYF
V gene: TRBV16; D gene: NA; clone size: many; J gene: TRBJ1-6; CDR3 DNA: TGTGCCAGCAGCCGGAACAGGGCAGATAATTCACCCCTCCACTTT; CDR3 protein: CASSRNRADNSPLHF
V gene: TRBV6-5; D gene: TRBD1; clone size: few; J gene: TRBJ2-7; CDR3 DNA: TGTGCCAGCAGTTACCCGAACAGGGGTTCCTACGAGCAGTACTTC; CDR3 protein: CASSYPNRGSYEQYF
V gene: TRBV30; D gene: TRBD2; clone size: few; J gene: TRBJ2-2; CDR3 DNA: TGTGCATACTTAGCGGGTATCCTCACCGGGGAGCTGTTTTTT; CDR3 protein: CAYLAGILTGELFF
V gene: TRBV5-1; D gene: NA; clone size: few; J gene: TRBJ2-2; CDR3 DNA: TGCGCCAGCAGCCCAGGACAGTCCGGGGCCGGGGAGCTGTTTTTT; CDR3 protein: CASSPGQSGAGELFF
V gene: TRBV20-1; D gene: TRBD2; clone size: many; J gene: TRBJ2-2; CDR3 DNA: TGCAGTGCTCCAGGCGGGGGAAAGAACACCGGGGAGCTGTTTTTT; CDR3 protein: CSAPGGGKNTGELFF
V gene: TRBV3-1; D gene: NA; clone size: many; J gene: TRBJ1-5; CDR3 DNA: TGTGCCAGCAAAACGGGCGGCGAGGATCAGCCCCAGCATTTT; CDR3 protein: CASKTGGEDQPQHF
V gene: TRBV6-6; D gene: NA; clone size: few; J gene: TRBJ1-5; CDR3 DNA: TGTGCCAGCAGCGACCCAGAGTCTCAGCCCCAGCATTTT; CDR3 protein: CASSDPESQPQHF
V gene: TRBV5-1; D gene: NA; clone size: few; J gene: TRBJ2-2; CDR3 DNA: TGCGCCAGCAGCTTGCCCACCCGTGGGACCGGGGAGCTGTTTTTT; CDR3 protein: CASSLPTRGTGELFF